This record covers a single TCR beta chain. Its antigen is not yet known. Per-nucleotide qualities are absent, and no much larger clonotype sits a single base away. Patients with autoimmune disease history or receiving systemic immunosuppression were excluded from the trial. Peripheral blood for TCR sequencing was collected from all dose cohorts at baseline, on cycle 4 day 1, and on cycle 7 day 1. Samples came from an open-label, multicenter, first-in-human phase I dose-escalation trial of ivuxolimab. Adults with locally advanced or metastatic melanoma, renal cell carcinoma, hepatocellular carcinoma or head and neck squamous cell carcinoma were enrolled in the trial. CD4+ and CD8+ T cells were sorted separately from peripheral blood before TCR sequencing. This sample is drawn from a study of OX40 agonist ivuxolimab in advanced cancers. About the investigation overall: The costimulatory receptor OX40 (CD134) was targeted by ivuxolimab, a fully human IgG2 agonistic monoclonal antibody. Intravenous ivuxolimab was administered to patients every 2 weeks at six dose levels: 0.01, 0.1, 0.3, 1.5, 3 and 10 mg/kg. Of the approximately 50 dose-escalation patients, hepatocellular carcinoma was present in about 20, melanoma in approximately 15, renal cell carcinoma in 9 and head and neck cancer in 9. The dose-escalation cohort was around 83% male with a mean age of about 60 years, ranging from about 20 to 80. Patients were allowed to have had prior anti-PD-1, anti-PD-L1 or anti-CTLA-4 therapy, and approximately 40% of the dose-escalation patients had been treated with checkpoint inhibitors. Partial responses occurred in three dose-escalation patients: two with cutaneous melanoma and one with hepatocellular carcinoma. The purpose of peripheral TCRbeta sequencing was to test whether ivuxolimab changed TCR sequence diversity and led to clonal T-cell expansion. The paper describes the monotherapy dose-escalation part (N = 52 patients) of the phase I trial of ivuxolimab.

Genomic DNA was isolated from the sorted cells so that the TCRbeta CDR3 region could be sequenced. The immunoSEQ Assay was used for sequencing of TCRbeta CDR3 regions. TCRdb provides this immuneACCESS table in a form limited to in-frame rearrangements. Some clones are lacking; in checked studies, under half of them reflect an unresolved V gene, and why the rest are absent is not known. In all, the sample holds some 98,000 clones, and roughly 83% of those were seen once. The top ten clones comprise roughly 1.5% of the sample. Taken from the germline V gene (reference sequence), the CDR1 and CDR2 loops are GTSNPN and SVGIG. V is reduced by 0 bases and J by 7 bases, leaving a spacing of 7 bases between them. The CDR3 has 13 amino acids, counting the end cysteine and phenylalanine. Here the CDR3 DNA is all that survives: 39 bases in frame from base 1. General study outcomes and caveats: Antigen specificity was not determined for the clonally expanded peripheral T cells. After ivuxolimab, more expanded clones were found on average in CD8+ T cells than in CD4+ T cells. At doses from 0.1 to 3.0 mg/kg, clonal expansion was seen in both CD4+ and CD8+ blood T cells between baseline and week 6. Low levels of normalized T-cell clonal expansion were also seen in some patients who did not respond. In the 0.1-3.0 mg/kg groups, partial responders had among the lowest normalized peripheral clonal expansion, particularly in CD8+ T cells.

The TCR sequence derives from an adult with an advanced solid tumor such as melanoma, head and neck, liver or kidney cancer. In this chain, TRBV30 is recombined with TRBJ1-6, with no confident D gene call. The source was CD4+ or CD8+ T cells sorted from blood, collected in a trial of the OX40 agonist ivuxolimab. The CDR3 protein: CAWSVLGNSPLHF. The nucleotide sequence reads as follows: TGTGCCTGGAGTGTACTTGGGAATTCACCCCTCCACTTT. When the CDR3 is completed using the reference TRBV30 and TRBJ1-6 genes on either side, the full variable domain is SQTIHQWPATLVQPVGSPLSLECTVEGTSNPNLYWYRQAAGRGLQLLFYSVGIGQISSEVPQNLSASRPQDRQFILSSKKLLLSDSGFYLCAWSVLGNSPLHFGNGTRLTVT.